Detailed here is one T cell receptor beta chain. This sample is drawn from a study of blood T cell repertoires in COVID-19. Study details: From the United States, Italy and Spain came samples of acute and convalescent COVID-19. T cells, B-cell-depleted T cells, or PBMCs supplied cDNA or gDNA.

Original processing methods: Amplification from reference gene primers served as the basis for estimated nucleated cell counts. The assay was immunoSEQ multiplex PCR, and TCRdb's table has in-frame clones only and misses some. D and trimming come from the DNA, and the V and J calls and clone size come from that table. The sample comprises about 120,000 clones, over 80% of which are singletons, and just under 30% rests with the top ten. Sequenced input: peripheral blood. This receptor was identified in a woman aged 70-85 years with acute or convalescent COVID-19.

CDR3 sequence reads: CASKGGATQPQHF. Here the CDR3 DNA reads TGTGCCAGCAAAGGAGGGGCGACTCAGCCCCAGCATTTT. The chain joins TRBV6-5 to TRBJ1-5, with D perhaps matching TRBD1 (5 bases). V dropped 7 bases and J dropped 6 bases, with 13 bases sitting between them. The germline CDR1 and CDR2 sequences are MNHEY and SVGAGI. The CDR3 length is 13 residues.